One and the same sample provided the 15 T cell receptor beta chains below, sequenced in a study of blood T cell repertoires in COVID-19. The table came from immunoSEQ multiplex PCR; TCRdb's copy has only in-frame clones and leaves some out. Among around 31,000 clones listed, roughly 90% were seen once. The sample consisted of peripheral blood. The receptors originated from a man aged 60 to 69 with acute or convalescent COVID-19.

This clone appeared once. V and J are TRBV7-9 and TRBJ1-3; 7 bases align to TRBD1. CDR3 length: 16 residues. Unmatched junction bases numbered 10, after V lost 5 bases and J lost 3 bases. The germline gives CDR1 SEHNR, CDR2 FQNEAQ (reference sequence). CDR3 amino acids: CASSENSGTVGNTIYF. In DNA form, the CDR3 reads TGTGCCAGCAGCGAAAACTCCGGGACAGTTGGAAACACCATATATTTT. Full variable domain (missing parts from reference TRBV7-9 and TRBJ1-3): DTGVSQNPRHKITKRGQNVTFRCDPISEHNRLYWYRQTLGQGPEFLTYFQNEAQLEKSRLLSDRFSAERPKGSFSTLEIQRTEQGDSAMYLCASSENSGTVGNTIYFGEGSWLTVV.

The rearrangement uses TRBV7-2 and TRBJ2-2, with D unresolved. Trimming shortened V by 1 base and J by 4 bases, and 10 bases separated the two germline ends. The germline V gene has CDR1 SGHTA and CDR2 FQGNSA. The CDR3 is made up of 15 amino acids. CDR3 DNA sequence: TGTGCCAGCAGCTTAGTCCTCTCCTCCACCGGGGAGCTGTTTTTT. The encoded protein is CASSLVLSSTGELFF.

V usage is TRBV7-9 and J usage is TRBJ2-3; the match to TRBD2 covers 8 bases. V trimming: 2 bases; J trimming: 3 bases; junction bases outside the gene matches: 1. The CDR3 is made up of 14 amino acids. Per germline, CDR1 SEHNR and CDR2 FQNEAQ (reference sequence). The DNA of the CDR3 is TGTGCCAGCAGCTTAACGGGGGGGACAGATACGCAGTATTTT. This gives the protein CASSLTGGTDTQYF.

This chain uses TRBV6-6 with TRBJ2-3, with D maybe TRBD2 (6 bases). Trimming pared 6 bases from V and 2 bases from J, leaving 18 bases between. This CDR3 is built from 16 residues. Germline CDR1 reads MNHNY; CDR2 reads SVGAGI (reference sequence). DNA of the CDR3: TGTGCCAGCAGCAGTCAGCACGGGGGAATCACAGATACGCAGTATTTT. Encoded protein: CASSSQHGGITDTQYF.

The CDR3 DNA is TGTGCCAGCAGCGGGGGAGGGCTAGCGGGAGGGATAAGCACAGATACGCAGTATTTT. Translation gives CASSGGGLAGGISTDTQYF. This chain joins TRBV2 and TRBJ2-3, with 12 bases matching TRBD2. The CDR3 sequence is 19 residues long. Germline CDR1 and CDR2: SNHLY and FYNNEI. V dropped 6 bases and J dropped 0; count of bases not matched to a gene: 13.

The V and J genes are TRBV5-8 and TRBJ2-7; possible D gene TRBD2, 5 bases. CDR1 is SGHTS and CDR2 is YDEGEE in the germline V gene. The V end lost 2 bases, the J end lost 0 bases, and 12 bases lay between the germline ends. CDR3 size: 15 residues. The CDR3 nucleotides read TGTGCCAGCAGCTTTAAGCGGCTAAGCTCCTACGAGCAGTACTTC. Translation: CASSFKRLSSYEQYF.

The chain couples TRBV7-3 to TRBJ1-1; TRBD1 is a possible D gene (5 bases). The CDR3 covers 15 residues. Per germline, CDR1 SGHTA and CDR2 FQGTGA. V lost 2 bases and J 1 base, leaving 11 bases between the germline ends. The CDR3 spells CASSLSPGQNTEAFF. Here the CDR3 DNA reads TGTGCCAGCAGCTTATCTCCCGGACAGAACACTGAAGCTTTCTTT.

This clone showed up just once. This sequence joins TRBV6-6 and TRBJ2-2, with 7 bases fitting TRBD1. Unmatched junction bases numbered 9, after V lost 7 bases and J lost 4 bases. Germline values: CDR1 MNHNY, CDR2 SVGAGI (reference sequence). CDR3 length: 15 amino acids. CDR3 sequence: CASTKTGDGTGELFF. The CDR3, as DNA: TGTGCCAGCACCAAAACAGGGGACGGCACCGGGGAGCTGTTTTTT.

The genes are TRBV30 and TRBJ1-3, with D uncertain. Germline V gene data show CDR1 as GTSNPN and CDR2 as SVGIG (reference sequence). The CDR3 consists of 14 residues. V was pared by 3 bases and J by 0 bases, with 9 bases between. The CDR3 nucleotides are TGTGCCTGGAGGAGGGAGAGCTCTGGAAACACCATATATTTT. Protein: CAWRRESSGNTIYF.

The genes are TRBV14 and TRBJ2-1; the D gene is possibly TRBD1 (5 bases). Looked up from germline, CDR1 is SGHDN and CDR2 is FVKESK. The CDR3 is made up of 13 amino acids. Trimming took off 1 base at V and 8 bases at J, with 9 bases between the two ends. CDR3 protein: CASSQVQGDEQFF. The CDR3 DNA follows: TGTGCCAGCAGCCAAGTCCAGGGCGATGAGCAGTTCTTC. The full variable domain, in which reference TRBV14 and TRBJ2-1 provide the parts outside the CDR3, is EAGVTQFPSHSVIEKGQTVTLRCDPISGHDNLYWYRRVMGKEIKFLLHFVKESKQDESGMPNNRFLAERTGGTYSTLKVQPAELEDSGVYFCASSQVQGDEQFFGPGTRLTVL.

The gene calls are TRBV6-2 or TRBV6-3 and TRBJ1-5; D gene unclear. Trimming left V 1 base short and J 6 bases short, with 13 bases between. Germline lookup yields CDR1 MNHEY and CDR2 SVGEGT. The CDR3 contains 15 residues. CDR3 DNA: TGTGCCAGCAGTTACTTCGGGAGGGTCAGTCAGCCCCAGCATTTT. This encodes CASSYFGRVSQPQHF.

V and J are TRBV5-1 and TRBJ2-2; TRBD1 aligns across 7 bases. This CDR3 has 16 residues. V dropped 1 base and J dropped 3; count of bases not matched to a gene: 6. CDR1 is SGHRS, CDR2 YFSETQ, per germline. This CDR3 reads CASSLRGGADTGELFF. The CDR3 DNA reads TGCGCCAGCAGCTTGAGAGGGGGCGCCGACACCGGGGAGCTGTTTTTT.

V gene TRBV30 combines with J gene TRBJ1-6, with D perhaps matching TRBD1 (5 bases). Trimming removed 0 bases from V and 9 bases from J, with 15 bases in between. This CDR3 region has 15 residues. Germline loops: CDR1 GTSNPN, CDR2 SVGIG (reference sequence). The CDR3 loop is CAWSVGGGTRSPLHF. CDR3 coding DNA: TGTGCCTGGAGTGTTGGGGGGGGGACGCGTTCACCCCTCCACTTT. Filled out from reference TRBV30 and TRBJ1-6, the complete variable domain reads SQTIHQWPATLVQPVGSPLSLECTVEGTSNPNLYWYRQAAGRGLQLLFYSVGIGQISSEVPQNLSASRPQDRQFILSSKKLLLSDSGFYLCAWSVGGGTRSPLHFGNGTRLTVT.

The chain links TRBV6-6 to TRBJ1-5, with 7 nucleotides matching TRBD1. CDR1 is MNHNY and CDR2 is SVGAGI in the germline V gene (reference sequence). V lost 7 bases to trimming and J lost 0 bases; unmatched junction nucleotides: 9. The CDR3 contains 16 residues. The chain's CDR3 is CASTEGTVHSNQPQHF. CDR3 nucleotide sequence: TGTGCCAGCACCGAGGGGACAGTACATAGCAATCAGCCCCAGCATTTT.

The V gene is TRBV2, the J gene TRBJ1-1; TRBD1 matches 8 bases. J was trimmed by 3 bases and V by 9 bases; bases with no gene match: 6. CDR1 is SNHLY, CDR2 FYNNEI, per germline. The CDR3 contains 13 residues. The CDR3 loop is CARGTGGDTEAFF. The CDR3 coding sequence is TGTGCCAGAGGGACAGGAGGGGACACTGAAGCTTTCTTT.